The rows below give T cell receptor beta chains drawn from one sample of a study of Ad26.COV2.S vaccination and SARS-CoV-2 variants. The repertoire was sequenced with immunoSEQ multiplex PCR; TCRdb's copy has only in-frame clones and lacks some. The table lists 300,000 to 500,000 clones, more than 85% of them singletons, with more than 3% in the top ten. Source: peripheral blood, taken in a trial of Ad26.COV2.S vaccine versus placebo. These receptors were taken from a person between 18 and 65 years old who received the Ad26.COV2.S COVID-19 vaccine or a placebo. The CDR3 runs from the conserved cysteine through the conserved F or W. D genes are given only for firm matches. Size is omitted from some rows. Given values are once, few, many or a class for expanded clones.

CDR3	DNA	J	size	D	V
CASSHFGRVGNTEAFF	TGTGCCAGTAGCCACTTCGGGAGGGTTGGGAACACTGAAGCTTTCTTT	TRBJ1-1	NA	NA	TRBV19
CASSPGDPYGYTF	TGTGCCAGCAGCCCCGGCGACCCGTATGGCTACACCTTC	TRBJ1-2	NA	NA	TRBV7-2
CASSLPGLTYNSPLHF	TGCGCCAGCAGCTTACCGGGGTTGACCTATAATTCACCCCTCCACTTT	TRBJ1-6	NA	NA	TRBV5-1
CASSLGARESQPQHF	TGTGCCAGCAGCCTTGGGGCACGTGAGAGTCAGCCCCAGCATTTT	TRBJ1-5	NA	NA	TRBV3-1/TRBV3-2
CASSFDRVSQPQHF	TGTGCCAGTAGTTTCGACAGGGTGAGCCAGCCCCAGCATTTT	TRBJ1-5	few	TRBD1	TRBV19
CASSQGAANTEAFF	TGTGCCAGCTCACAGGGGGCCGCTAACACTGAAGCTTTCTTT	TRBJ1-1	NA	TRBD1	TRBV18
CASSAQGRVTEAFF	TGTGCCAGCAGCGCACAGGGGAGGGTCACTGAAGCTTTCTTT	TRBJ1-1	NA	TRBD1	TRBV7-8
CASSLAVSYEQYF	TGTGCCAGCAGCTTGGCAGTATCCTACGAGCAGTACTTC	TRBJ2-7	NA	NA	TRBV11-2
CAISESDSSYEQYF	TGTGCCATCAGTGAGTCGGACAGCTCCTACGAGCAGTACTTC	TRBJ2-7	NA	NA	TRBV10-3
CARSLFLDTEAFF	TGTGCCAGAAGCTTATTCTTGGACACTGAAGCTTTCTTT	TRBJ1-1	NA	NA	TRBV7-5
CASRPGSGTYEQYF	TGTGCCAGCAGGCCAGGGAGTGGGACCTACGAGCAGTACTTC	TRBJ2-7	NA	NA	TRBV2
CASRPTSSYNEQFF	TGCGCCAGCAGACCCACTAGTTCCTACAATGAGCAGTTCTTC	TRBJ2-1	NA	NA	TRBV5-1
CSVSRTGRVLNTEAFF	TGCAGCGTTTCCCGGACAGGGAGAGTACTGAACACTGAAGCTTTCTTT	TRBJ1-1	NA	TRBD1	TRBV29-1
CASSKGPQQGVGGEAFF	TGCGCCAGCAGCAAGGGCCCCCAACAGGGGGTGGGAGGTGAAGCTTTCTTT	TRBJ1-1	NA	TRBD1	TRBV5-1
CASSPGLAGGGQYF	TGTGCCAGCAGCCCGGGACTAGCGGGGGGCGGGCAGTACTTC	TRBJ2-7	NA	TRBD2	TRBV3-1/TRBV3-2
CASTIGWIPDNSPLHF	TGTGCCAGCACCATTGGTTGGATTCCTGATAATTCACCCCTCCACTTT	TRBJ1-6	NA	NA	TRBV7-2
CASRAGDYEQYF	TGTGCCAGCAGAGCGGGGGATTACGAGCAGTACTTC	TRBJ2-7	NA	TRBD2	TRBV2
CASSLAGDTSSYNEQFF	TGCGCCAGCAGCTTGGCCGGGGACACCTCCTCCTACAATGAGCAGTTCTTC	TRBJ2-1	NA	NA	TRBV5-1
CASSQVGTVNTEAFF	TGCGCCAGCAGCCAAGTAGGGACAGTGAACACTGAAGCTTTCTTT	TRBJ1-1	few	TRBD1	TRBV4-1
CASSPAGLVSEQYF	TGCGCCAGCAGCCCAGCGGGATTAGTTAGCGAGCAGTACTTC	TRBJ2-7	NA	TRBD2	TRBV4-1
CASSSGQYSNQPQHF	TGTGCCAGCAGCTCGGGACAGTATAGCAATCAGCCCCAGCATTTT	TRBJ1-5	NA	TRBD1	TRBV7-9
CASRPGRAQETQYF	TGTGCCAGCAGACCGGGACGGGCTCAAGAGACCCAGTACTTC	TRBJ2-5	NA	NA	TRBV2
CASSPNEQFF	TGTGCCAGCTCCCCCAATGAGCAGTTCTTC	TRBJ2-1	NA	NA	TRBV21-1
CASSQVVTSGKETQYF	TGCGCCAGCAGCCAAGTAGTCACTAGCGGGAAAGAGACCCAGTACTTC	TRBJ2-5	NA	TRBD2	TRBV4-3
CASSLGGSGNTIYF	TGTGCCAGCAGCTTGGGGGGATCCGGAAACACCATATATTTT	TRBJ1-3	NA	NA	TRBV5-4
CASSDRQGGPDSNQPQHF	TGCGCCAGCAGTGACAGACAGGGGGGCCCCGATAGCAATCAGCCCCAGCATTTT	TRBJ1-5	NA	TRBD1	TRBV10-2
CASSRQGASGNTIYF	TGTGCCAGCAGTAGACAGGGGGCCAGTGGAAACACCATATATTTT	TRBJ1-3	NA	TRBD1	TRBV2
CASKGVLPRSSYNEQFF	TGCGCCAGCAAAGGGGTCCTCCCTCGCAGCTCCTACAATGAGCAGTTCTTC	TRBJ2-1	NA	NA	TRBV5-1
CASRASRGTEAFF	TGCGCCAGCAGGGCCAGCAGGGGCACTGAAGCTTTCTTT	TRBJ1-1	NA	NA	TRBV10-2
CASSHLIAGGTDTQYF	TGTGCCAGCAGCCACCTTATAGCGGGGGGCACAGATACGCAGTATTTT	TRBJ2-3	NA	TRBD2	TRBV3-1/TRBV3-2
CASAVGRDGYTF	TGTGCCAGCGCTGTCGGCCGGGATGGCTACACCTTC	TRBJ1-2	NA	NA	TRBV5-6
CASSLAGQGLFYEQYF	TGCGCCAGCAGCTTGGCCGGGCAGGGGCTGTTCTACGAGCAGTACTTC	TRBJ2-7	few	NA	TRBV5-1
CATSRDPEPPLHF	TGTGCCACCAGCAGAGACCCTGAGCCACCCCTCCACTTT	TRBJ1-6	few	NA	TRBV15
CASSLRIAFGSYEQYF	TGTGCCAGCAGCCTACGGATCGCATTCGGCTCCTACGAGCAGTACTTC	TRBJ2-7	NA	NA	TRBV6-2/TRBV6-3
CASSFPDRGSPLHF	TGTGCCAGCAGTTTTCCGGACAGGGGATCACCCCTCCACTTT	TRBJ1-6	NA	TRBD1	TRBV6-6
CASSYNGGGRGEQFF	TGTGCCAGCAGTTATAACGGGGGGGGCCGAGGGGAGCAGTTCTTC	TRBJ2-1	NA	TRBD2	TRBV6-6
CASSPGYNEQFF	TGTGCCAGCTCACCAGGGTACAATGAGCAGTTCTTC	TRBJ2-1	NA	NA	TRBV18
CASSQSGGRISPLHF	TGTGCCAGCAGCCAATCTGGAGGGCGTATTTCACCCCTCCACTTT	TRBJ1-6	few	NA	TRBV3-1/TRBV3-2
CASSPGTVVSGNTIYF	TGCGCCAGCAGCCCCGGGACAGTGGTGTCTGGAAACACCATATATTTT	TRBJ1-3	NA	TRBD1	TRBV10-1
CASSLGTSGMQETQYF	TGCGCCAGCAGCCTAGGGACTAGCGGGATGCAAGAGACCCAGTACTTC	TRBJ2-5	NA	TRBD2	TRBV5-1
CASSLGQGGSYEQYF	TGTGCCAGTAGTTTAGGACAGGGAGGCTCCTACGAGCAGTACTTC	TRBJ2-7	NA	TRBD1	TRBV19
CASSLASGPPGANVLTF	TGCGCCAGCAGCTTGGCATCGGGACCCCCTGGGGCCAACGTCCTGACTTTC	TRBJ2-6	NA	NA	TRBV5-1
CASSRGGDYGYTF	TGTGCCAGCTCCCGCGGAGGGGACTATGGCTACACCTTC	TRBJ1-2	NA	NA	TRBV18
CASSDDSFNTGELFF	TGTGCCAGCAGTGATGACAGCTTTAACACCGGGGAGCTGTTTTTT	TRBJ2-2	NA	NA	TRBV6-2/TRBV6-3
CASSLRLFYEQYF	TGTGCCAGCAGCCTTCGACTTTTCTACGAGCAGTACTTC	TRBJ2-7	NA	NA	TRBV3-1/TRBV3-2
CASGLGRLVDF	TGTGCTAGTGGTTTGGGAAGACTAGTTGATTTT	TRBJ2-3	NA	NA	TRBV12-5
CAWSVRGDTIYGYTF	TGTGCCTGGAGTGTACGGGGGGATACGATCTATGGCTACACCTTC	TRBJ1-2	NA	NA	TRBV30
CASSKAGISFYGYTF	TGTGCCAGTAGTAAGGCAGGGATTTCCTTTTATGGCTACACCTTC	TRBJ1-2	NA	NA	TRBV19
CASRSLAGTTGELFF	TGTGCCAGCAGGTCCCTGGCGGGGACCACCGGGGAGCTGTTTTTT	TRBJ2-2	NA	NA	TRBV27
CASSPTKAGAYEQYF	TGTGCCAGCTCACCGACTAAGGCGGGCGCGTACGAGCAGTACTTC	TRBJ2-7	NA	NA	TRBV18